Only a few counts were recorded for the clone carrying this T cell receptor beta chain. As yet, its antigen is unknown. The sample is drawn from a study of post-analysis software for immune sequencing data. Study-level information: Relapsing-remitting, secondary progressive and progressive-relapsing multiple sclerosis courses were included.

Built from TCR beta cDNA, the libraries had unique molecular identifiers in them. TCRdb re-derived calls from the PCR reads in MiXCR, one entry per CDR3 protein. The sample lists roughly 800,000 distinct CDR3 sequences; 25% to 30% were seen once. Per germline, CDR1 SGDLS and CDR2 YYNGEE. The CDR3 has 14 amino acids. The V gene lost 0 bases and the J gene lost 4 bases, with 11 bases spanning the gap. Study-wide results and limits: Controls had lower frequencies than patients of about five TRBV segments, which included TRBV5-6, TRBV5-1 and TRBV20-1. In multiple sclerosis, normalized Chao1 diversity was significantly below that of controls. Clustering by F measure revealed strong co-clustering among samples prepared together in one batch.

The genes are TRBV9 and TRBJ2-7; D gene uncertain. What was sequenced was blood. The TCR was taken from a girl aged 5 to 17 with multiple sclerosis. This CDR3 reads CASSVASFSYEQYF. CDR3 sequence (DNA): TGTGCCAGCAGCGTAGCGAGTTTCAGTTACGAGCAGTACTTC.